The 21 T cell receptor beta chains presented below share a single source sample, sequenced in a study of blood T cell repertoires in COVID-19. Using immunoSEQ multiplex PCR, the repertoire was profiled, and TCRdb retains in-frame clones only, with some absent. The table shows more than 100,000 clones, with 60% to 85% occurring only once. The sample consisted of peripheral blood. These receptors came from a man aged 70-80 years with acute or convalescent COVID-19.

This chain uses TRBV6-5 with TRBJ2-7; TRBD2 matches 7 bases. The germline gives CDR1 MNHEY, CDR2 SVGAGI. V lost 5 bases and J lost 3; bases outside the gene matches: 4. This CDR3 is 13 amino acids long. The CDR3 is CASSPGRDYEQYF. CDR3 DNA sequence: TGTGCCAGCAGTCCGGGGAGGGACTACGAGCAGTACTTC.

This chain joins TRBV18 and TRBJ2-1; 8 positions match TRBD1. V was pared by 4 bases and J by 4 bases, with 6 bases of the junction left unmatched. CDR3 length equals 15 residues. Germline CDR1 and CDR2: KGHSH and LQKENI. For the CDR3, the DNA is TGTGCCAGCTCACTCGGACAGGGCTTGTACAATGAGCAGTTCTTC. Translation gives CASSLGQGLYNEQFF.

The V gene is TRBV3-1 (or the pseudogene TRBV3-2), the J gene TRBJ1-1, with a tentative D call TRBD1 (5 bases). This CDR3 has 13 amino acids. The germline V gene has CDR1 LGHDT and CDR2 YNNKEL (reference sequence). V gave up 1 base and J gave up 3 bases, with 6 bases separating them. The chain's CDR3 is CASSQGQYTEAFF. The DNA for the CDR3 is TGTGCCAGCAGCCAAGGACAGTACACTGAAGCTTTCTTT.

The DNA for the CDR3 is TGCGCCAGCAGCTTGACGGGACAGGGGGGCACCTATGGCTACACCTTC. Encoded protein: CASSLTGQGGTYGYTF. The V call is TRBV5-1, the J call TRBJ1-2, with TRBD1 matching 11 bases. The CDR3 is made up of 16 amino acids. V was pared by 1 base and J by 4 bases, with 6 bases of the junction left unmatched. In germline, CDR1 is SGHRS, CDR2 YFSETQ.

The gene calls are TRBV6-5 and TRBJ1-6, with TRBD1 matching 7 bases. The CDR3 runs 15 residues. V lost 4 bases and J lost 5; bases outside the gene matches: 5. Germline V gives CDR1 MNHEY, CDR2 SVGAGI. CDR3 amino acids: CASSFGQADNSPLHF. In DNA, the CDR3 is TGTGCCAGCAGTTTCGGACAGGCTGATAATTCACCCCTCCACTTT.

This sequence joins TRBV24-1 and TRBJ1-2; D is unclear. The germline V gene has CDR1 KGHDR and CDR2 SFDVKD. V was shortened by 2 bases and J by 8 bases, with 11 bases between the two germline ends. The CDR3 runs 13 residues. CDR3 loop: CATSDSRTGGYTF. In DNA form, the CDR3 reads TGTGCCACCAGTGATTCCCGCACCGGGGGCTACACCTTC.

The chain has TRBV4-3 and TRBJ1-4; 8 bases map to TRBD1. The CDR3 has 14 residues. The V gene's germline CDR1 is LGHNA and CDR2 YSLEER. V lost 4 bases, J lost 7 bases, and 5 bases stayed unmatched. CDR3 DNA sequence: TGCGCCAGCAGCCTTTTGGACAGGGTTGAAAAACTGTTTTTT. Translation: CASSLLDRVEKLFF.

The chain couples TRBV24-1 to TRBJ2-2, with 9 positions matching TRBD1. CDR3 length equals 18 residues. V shed 4 bases and J 0 bases; nucleotides not matched to a gene: 8. Germline V gene sequence: CDR1 KGHDR, CDR2 SFDVKD. CDR3 amino acids: CATSDLIGQGTNTGELFF. The CDR3 DNA follows: TGTGCCACCAGTGACCTCATCGGACAGGGGACGAACACCGGGGAGCTGTTTTTT.

The genes are TRBV19 and TRBJ1-2; 7 bases match TRBD1. The CDR3 is made up of 12 amino acids. Unmatched junction bases numbered 8, after V lost 10 bases and J lost 6 bases. Germline-derived CDR1 and CDR2 are LNHDA and SQIVND (reference sequence). The CDR3 DNA reads as TGTGCCACCGCCGACAGGGTTGATGGCTACACCTTC. Translated: CATADRVDGYTF.

The chain carries TRBV2 and TRBJ2-7; 7 nucleotides agree with TRBD2. The length of the CDR3 is 15 residues. With 4 bases clipped from V and 0 bases from J, the junction kept 6 bases outside the gene matches. CDR1 SNHLY and CDR2 FYNNEI come from the germline V gene. This CDR3 reads CASSGGGGDSYEQYF. CDR3 nucleotides: TGTGCCAGCAGTGGGGGGGGAGGAGACTCCTACGAGCAGTACTTC.

The V gene is TRBV6-2 or TRBV6-3, the J gene TRBJ2-5; TRBD2 matches at 9 bases. V lost 2 bases to trimming and J lost 4 bases; unmatched junction nucleotides: 5. The CDR3 is made up of 15 amino acids. Germline lookup yields CDR1 MNHEY and CDR2 SVGEGT. DNA for the CDR3: TGTGCCAGCAGTTACCACTGGCGGGGGGGAGAGACCCAGTACTTC. It is translated as CASSYHWRGGETQYF.

The J gene is TRBJ1-5, the V gene TRBV6-6; D may be TRBD1 (5 bases). Trimming stripped 2 bases from V and 5 bases from J, with 13 bases between. CDR1 MNHNY and CDR2 SVGAGI come from the germline V gene (reference sequence). The CDR3 has 15 residues. Here the CDR3 DNA reads TGTGCCAGCAGTTACCTCGGGACTGCGGATCAGCCCCAGCATTTT. Protein sequence: CASSYLGTADQPQHF.

The rearrangement uses TRBV5-1 and TRBJ1-2; TRBD1 might be the D (6 bases). The CDR3 spans 17 residues. Germline V gene data show CDR1 as SGHRS and CDR2 as YFSETQ. V lost 0 bases and J 4 bases, leaving 19 bases between the germline ends. The CDR3 sequence: CASSLDPTGQGLYGYTF. In nucleotides, the CDR3 is TGCGCCAGCAGCTTGGACCCAACAGGGCAGGGGCTCTATGGCTACACCTTC.

This chain links TRBV5-1 with TRBJ1-1; 8 nucleotides align to TRBD1. Trimming removed 0 bases from V and 7 bases from J; junction bases left unmatched: 2. Germline CDR1 reads SGHRS; CDR2 reads YFSETQ. The CDR3 loop spans 13 amino acids. CDR3 sequence (DNA): TGCGCCAGCAGCTTGGGAGGGACAGGTGAAGCTTTCTTT. This translates into CASSLGGTGEAFF.

The rearrangement joins TRBV5-1 to TRBJ2-1; 11 positions agree with TRBD2. Germline V gene lookup returns CDR1 SGHRS and CDR2 YFSETQ. The CDR3 covers 16 residues. V lost 0 bases to trimming and J lost 7 bases; unmatched junction nucleotides: 6. DNA for the CDR3: TGCGCCAGCAGCTTGGTACTAGCGGGGGTAGGGAATGAGCAGTTCTTC. This encodes CASSLVLAGVGNEQFF.

This clone was picked up a small number of times. The V call is TRBV11-2, the J call TRBJ2-5, with D unclear. Trimming left V 1 base short and J 5 bases short, with 14 bases between. The germline V gene encodes CDR1 SGHAT and CDR2 FQNNGV. The CDR3 consists of 15 residues. The CDR3: CASSLVVGLRETQYF. The DNA of the CDR3 is TGTGCCAGCAGCTTAGTGGTCGGGTTACGGGAGACCCAGTACTTC.

CDR3 residues: CASSLALAGGYGYTF. CDR3 sequence (DNA): TGTGCCAGCAGCTTGGCACTCGCAGGGGGCTATGGCTACACCTTC. The chain joins TRBV7-9 to TRBJ1-2; 7 bases line up with TRBD1. From germline, CDR1 is SEHNR and CDR2 FQNEAQ (reference sequence). Trimming removed 3 bases from V and 4 bases from J; junction bases left unmatched: 8. This CDR3 contains 15 residues.

The rearrangement uses TRBV5-1 and TRBJ1-1; maybe TRBD1 (5 bases). The CDR3 is 15 amino acids. Germline CDR1 reads SGHRS; CDR2 reads YFSETQ. V lost 0 bases, J lost 1 base, and 10 bases lay in between. Written as DNA, the CDR3 is TGCGCCAGCAGCTTGGTTTCAGGGTGGAACACTGAAGCTTTCTTT. Its translation: CASSLVSGWNTEAFF.

This clone occurred a few times. This rearrangement joins TRBV11-1 to TRBJ1-5, with D unclear. With 2 bases removed from V and 7 bases from J, the gap between germline ends came to 12 bases. The V gene's germline CDR1 is SGHAT and CDR2 FQDESV (reference sequence). The CDR3 runs 14 residues. CDR3 protein: CASSLSSGDQPQHF. DNA for the CDR3: TGTGCCAGCAGCTTATCTTCAGGCGACCAGCCCCAGCATTTT.

This clone was observed a single time. The rearrangement joins TRBV7-3 to TRBJ2-5, with D possibly being TRBD2 (6 bases). The CDR3 length is 13 residues. Trimming shortened V by 6 bases and J by 5 bases, and 13 bases separated the two germline ends. The germline V gene has CDR1 SGHTA and CDR2 FQGTGA. CDR3 nucleotide sequence: TGTGCCAGCAGTTCGACTAGTATGGAGACCCAGTACTTC. It yields the protein CASSSTSMETQYF. The full variable domain, completed using reference TRBV7-3 and TRBJ2-5, is GAGVSQTPSNKVTEKGKYVELRCDPISGHTALYWYRQSLGQGPEFLIYFQGTGAADDSGLPNDRFFAVRPEGSVSTLKIQRTERGDSAVYLCASSSTSMETQYFGPGTRLLVL.

This chain links TRBV16 with TRBJ1-5, with TRBD1 as a possible D gene (5 bases). CDR3 length: 16 amino acids. V lost 2 bases and J 1 base, leaving 12 bases between the germline ends. From germline, CDR1 is KGHSY and CDR2 FQNENV. The CDR3 DNA is TGTGCCAGCAGCCAAAATCGGAGGGACAGCAATCAGCCCCAGCATTTT. Residues: CASSQNRRDSNQPQHF.